Below, one T cell receptor (beta chain) is given with its context. The sample comes from a study of blood T cell repertoires in COVID-19. This table comes from immunoSEQ multiplex PCR, and its TCRdb copy is limited to in-frame clones, with some not included. The table lists about 250,000 clones, 87% of them singletons. The CDR3 contains 15 residues. Germline CDR1 reads LGHNA; CDR2 reads YNFKEQ. Trimming took 0 bases from V and 6 from J, leaving 12 bases between them. Material for sequencing was peripheral blood. This TCR came from a man in his late teens or twenties with active or convalescent COVID-19. This chain connects TRBV4-2 to TRBJ2-1; the D gene is possibly TRBD2 (7 bases). This CDR3 reads CASSQEGAGVNEQFF. CDR3 sequence (DNA): TGTGCCAGCAGCCAAGAGGGGGCGGGGGTCAATGAGCAGTTCTTC.